A selection of T cell receptor beta chains follows, all from one sample in a study of CD8 T cells in ankylosing spondylitis. MiXCR, applied by TCRdb to the 5' RACE reads, yields one record per CDR3 protein. Altogether some 200,000 distinct CDR3 sequences are present, 6% to 8.5% being singletons, with the ten largest covering over 12%. Sequencing was performed on blood, either unsorted or a sorted T cell fraction (not recorded which). Receptor source: a male donor with ankylosing spondylitis. CDR3s include the opening cysteine and the closing phenylalanine or tryptophan. The D gene is left open where the match is weak. Not all rows give a size; the values are once, few, many and, for expanded clones, a class.

CDR3nt	CDR3aa	j_gene	d_gene	v_gene	abundance
TGTGCCAGCAGCGGACAGGGAGGTAATTCACCCCTCCACTTT	CASSGQGGNSPLHF	TRBJ1-6	TRBD1	TRBV7-8	many
TGTGCCAGCAGCCCGGCTCATGCTGCTAACTATGGCTACACCTTC	CASSPAHAANYGYTF	TRBJ1-2	NA	TRBV7-8	many
TGTGCCAGCAGTTCGCCCCTATACGAGCAGTACTTC	CASSSPLYEQYF	TRBJ2-7	NA	TRBV12-3/TRBV12-4	many
TGTGCCAGCAGCGTAGGAGATTACGAGCAGTACTTC	CASSVGDYEQYF	TRBJ2-7	NA	TRBV9	many
TGTGCCAGCAGCTTGTTAGTAGCGGGGATGAACACTGAAGCTTTCTTT	CASSLLVAGMNTEAFF	TRBJ1-1	NA	TRBV5-6	few
TGTGCCAGCAGTGAAGGACAGCGGGGACAAGAGACCCAGTACTTC	CASSEGQRGQETQYF	TRBJ2-5	TRBD2	TRBV2	NA
TGCAGCGTTGTTGGAAACAGGGAAAGGGATGGCTACACCTTC	CSVVGNRERDGYTF	TRBJ1-2	NA	TRBV29-1	many
TGTGCCAGCAGCTCCAACAGGGGACGGAACACTGAAGCTTTCTTT	CASSSNRGRNTEAFF	TRBJ1-1	TRBD1	TRBV13	NA
TGTGCCAGCAGGTCCGGGACAGGGTTCTCCTACGAGCAGTACTTC	CASRSGTGFSYEQYF	TRBJ2-7	TRBD1	TRBV7-9	NA
TGCGCCAGCAGCTTGGTTTTAGGGAATGGAGAGACCCAGTACTTC	CASSLVLGNGETQYF	TRBJ2-5	NA	TRBV5-1	few
TGTGCCAGCAGCCAAGAGACATTGAGGAATGAGCAGTTCTTC	CASSQETLRNEQFF	TRBJ2-1	NA	TRBV14	NA
TGCAGTGCTAGAGACAGGGGGCTTGGTCAGCCCCAGCATTTT	CSARDRGLGQPQHF	TRBJ1-5	TRBD1	TRBV20-1	many
TGCAGTGCCCGAATAGGGTACGAGCAGTACTTC	CSARIGYEQYF	TRBJ2-7	NA	TRBV20-1	few
TGTGCCAGCAGCTCCCCGGCGACAGGGGACTTAAAGGGATACGAGCAGTACTTC	CASSSPATGDLKGYEQYF	TRBJ2-7	TRBD1	TRBV11-1	few
TGTGCCAGCAGTTATTTAAGCGGGATAAGGAATGAGCAGTTCTTC	CASSYLSGIRNEQFF	TRBJ2-1	TRBD2	TRBV6-2/TRBV6-3	many
TGTGCCATAAATGACGGCTCTGGGGCCAACGTCCTGACTTTC	CAINDGSGANVLTF	TRBJ2-6	NA	TRBV24-1	few
TGTGCCAGCAGTAACAGGGGAACGAACACCGGGGAGCTGTTTTTT	CASSNRGTNTGELFF	TRBJ2-2	TRBD1	TRBV28	few
TGTGCCACCAGTGAGGGGGGTGGCACTGAAGCTTTCTTT	CATSEGGGTEAFF	TRBJ1-1	NA	TRBV24-1	many
TGCGCCAGCAGCCAAGGAAAAGGCACCATTCAGTACTTC	CASSQGKGTIQYF	TRBJ2-4	NA	TRBV4-3	NA
TGCGCCAGCAGCTTGGGCAGGGTCGGGGTGTGGGAGACCCAGTACTTC	CASSLGRVGVWETQYF	TRBJ2-5	NA	TRBV5-1	NA
TGCGCCAGCAGTCCCGGGACAGGGACCTACAATGAGCAGTTCTTC	CASSPGTGTYNEQFF	TRBJ2-1	TRBD1	TRBV4-1	NA
TGTGCCAGCAGCCAGCTAGCGGGAGCCTACGAGCAGTACTTC	CASSQLAGAYEQYF	TRBJ2-7	TRBD2	TRBV28	many
TGTGCCACAACCGAACCAGGCTACGAGCAGTACTTC	CATTEPGYEQYF	TRBJ2-7	NA	TRBV10-3	few
TGCGCCAGCAGCGTCACGGGGGCCCCCTACGAGCAGTACTTC	CASSVTGAPYEQYF	TRBJ2-7	NA	TRBV5-1	many
TGCAGTGCATTGGGGACAGGAAAATACTCACCCCTCCACTTT	CSALGTGKYSPLHF	TRBJ1-6	TRBD1	TRBV20-1	many
TGCGCCAGCAGCCCTGGACACAAACCTGAAGCTTTCTTT	CASSPGHKPEAFF	TRBJ1-1	NA	TRBV5-1	many
TGTGCCAGCATCCCGGCGGGGCCGGGGCCTGGGGGACACAATGAGCAGTTCTTC	CASIPAGPGPGGHNEQFF	TRBJ2-1	NA	TRBV6-1	few
TGTGCCAGCAAACAGTCCTACGAGCAGTACTTC	CASKQSYEQYF	TRBJ2-7	NA	TRBV21-1	few
TGTGCCAGCAGCTTAGGGACAGGGGCACTTAACTATGGCTACACCTTC	CASSLGTGALNYGYTF	TRBJ1-2	TRBD1	TRBV7-2	many
TGTGCCAGCAGCCCCTGGACTAGCGGGGTTGAAGAGACCCAGTACTTC	CASSPWTSGVEETQYF	TRBJ2-5	TRBD2	TRBV11-2	many
TGCAGTGCTAGCGGGGCAGAATATGGCTACACCTTC	CSASGAEYGYTF	TRBJ1-2	NA	TRBV20-1	many
TGCAGTGCTAGAGATCTCGCGGACTACGAGCAGTACTTC	CSARDLADYEQYF	TRBJ2-7	NA	TRBV20-1	NA
TGTGCCAGCAGTTTATCGACGCTTTACGAGCAGTACTTC	CASSLSTLYEQYF	TRBJ2-7	NA	TRBV27	few
TGTGCCAGCAGGCAGACAGGGATCAATGAGCAGTTCTTC	CASRQTGINEQFF	TRBJ2-1	TRBD1	TRBV14	many
TGTGCCAGCAGCTTACCGGGGGCGGGGGGCAATCAGCCCCAGCATTTT	CASSLPGAGGNQPQHF	TRBJ1-5	NA	TRBV7-9	many
TGCAGTGCTCCTGAACTAACAGGGGGCACTGAAGCTTTCTTT	CSAPELTGGTEAFF	TRBJ1-1	TRBD1	TRBV20-1	NA
TGTGCCAGCAGTTACTCGTTCGGCAGCTACGAGCAGTACTTC	CASSYSFGSYEQYF	TRBJ2-7	NA	TRBV6-2/TRBV6-3	many
TGTGCCAGCAGTGCTCTAGCGGAGCAGTTCTTC	CASSALAEQFF	TRBJ2-1	NA	TRBV9	many
TGTGCCAGCAGCTTATCAAGGGGGGCCACTGAAGCTTTCTTT	CASSLSRGATEAFF	TRBJ1-1	NA	TRBV7-9	NA
TGTGCCAGCAGCTCCCCGACAGGTGGCCGTTGGACTGAAGCTTTCTTT	CASSSPTGGRWTEAFF	TRBJ1-1	NA	TRBV7-9	once
TGTGCCAGCAGCCCCAGACTAGGGGTAAACACTGAAGCTTTCTTT	CASSPRLGVNTEAFF	TRBJ1-1	NA	TRBV4-2	many
TGTGCCTGCGATGAGGGCACCGGGGAGCTGTTTTTT	CACDEGTGELFF	TRBJ2-2	NA	TRBV6-2/TRBV6-3	many
TGCGCCAGCAGCCAAGATGCCGGAGGTAGCTCCTACAATGAGCAGTTCTTC	CASSQDAGGSSYNEQFF	TRBJ2-1	NA	TRBV4-3	many
TGTGCCAGCAGTGAAGCGTACGGAAGGGCAGGGTACTACGAGCAGTACTTC	CASSEAYGRAGYYEQYF	TRBJ2-7	NA	TRBV2	NA
TGTGCCAGCAGTTTAGCATATGGCCCATATGGCTACACCTTC	CASSLAYGPYGYTF	TRBJ1-2	NA	TRBV12-3/TRBV12-4	many
TGTGCCAGCAGCTCCCACAAGGGGCCAGGGAACACCATATATTTT	CASSSHKGPGNTIYF	TRBJ1-3	NA	TRBV7-6	many
TGTGCCAGCAGGACAGGGCCGGAGGGTGAAAAACTGTTTTTT	CASRTGPEGEKLFF	TRBJ1-4	TRBD1	TRBV2	few
TGTGCCAGCAGTTACTACAGCAGCTCCTACGAGCAGTACTTC	CASSYYSSSYEQYF	TRBJ2-7	NA	TRBV27	NA
TGTGCCAGCATTTTTGGACGTGGTGGCTACACCTTC	CASIFGRGGYTF	TRBJ1-2	NA	TRBV2	many
TGCAGTGCTAGACCCATAAAGGGGGCGGCCGTCTCAGATACGCAGTATTTT	CSARPIKGAAVSDTQYF	TRBJ2-3	TRBD1	TRBV20-1	few
TGTGCCAGCAGCCCCCATGGGACTGTTACGGCAGATACGCAGTATTTT	CASSPHGTVTADTQYF	TRBJ2-3	NA	TRBV9	many
TGCAGTGCTAGAGATATCAGGGAGACTAATGAAAAACTGTTTTTT	CSARDIRETNEKLFF	TRBJ1-4	NA	TRBV20-1	NA